The rows below give T cell receptor beta chains drawn from one sample of a study of shared clonotypes between healthy human individuals. TCRdb's table, derived via immunoSEQ multiplex PCR, lists solely in-frame clones and lacks some. Of over a million clones listed, approximately 96% are singletons. The sample comprised naive CD4+ T cells sorted from blood. These receptors were collected from a man younger than 45 in good health. Each CDR3 is given with its conserved first and last residue. Each record gives: J gene, V gene, clone size, D gene, CDR3 protein, CDR3 DNA. A D gene is named only where the DNA matches it firmly. The size of a clone is reported for some rows only, either as once, few or many, or as a class for expanded clones.

J: TRBJ2-5; V: TRBV5-4; size: NA; D: NA; CDR3: CASSLGTPGTQYF; DNA: TGTGCCAGCAGCTTGGGGACCCCAGGGACCCAGTACTTC
J: TRBJ2-7; V: TRBV5-8; size: NA; D: NA; CDR3: CASSLFREQYF; DNA: TGTGCCAGCAGCTTGTTTCGGGAGCAGTACTTC
J: TRBJ2-3; V: TRBV28; size: NA; D: TRBD2; CDR3: CASSLGLAASTDTQYF; DNA: TGTGCCAGCAGTTTAGGGCTAGCGGCGAGCACAGATACGCAGTATTTT
J: TRBJ2-5; V: TRBV28; size: NA; D: NA; CDR3: CASRDPGQETQYF; DNA: TGTGCCAGCAGGGACCCAGGCCAAGAGACCCAGTACTTC
J: TRBJ1-2; V: TRBV29-1; size: NA; D: NA; CDR3: CSVGAPYGGYTF; DNA: TGCAGCGTTGGGGCCCCCTATGGCGGCTACACCTTC
J: TRBJ1-3; V: TRBV6-1; size: NA; D: TRBD1; CDR3: CASTWTGRNTIYF; DNA: TGTGCCAGCACCTGGACAGGACGGAACACCATATATTTT
J: TRBJ2-1; V: TRBV5-1; size: NA; D: NA; CDR3: CASSFPLGGSYNEQFF; DNA: TGCGCCAGCAGCTTCCCACTAGGAGGGTCCTACAATGAGCAGTTCTTC
J: TRBJ1-5; V: TRBV13; size: NA; D: NA; CDR3: CASSGGLNQPQHF; DNA: TGTGCCAGCAGCGGAGGACTTAATCAGCCCCAGCATTTT
J: TRBJ1-2; V: TRBV9; size: NA; D: NA; CDR3: CASQPGLANYGYTF; DNA: TGTGCCAGTCAGCCCGGATTAGCTAACTATGGCTACACCTTC
J: TRBJ1-1; V: TRBV6-5; size: once; D: TRBD1; CDR3: CASRGQVNTEAFF; DNA: TGTGCCAGCAGGGGACAGGTTAACACTGAAGCTTTCTTT
J: TRBJ1-2; V: TRBV28; size: NA; D: NA; CDR3: CASCGGWGYTF; DNA: TGTGCCAGCTGCGGGGGGTGGGGCTACACCTTC
J: TRBJ2-5; V: TRBV18; size: NA; D: TRBD1; CDR3: CASSPGQGVLETQYF; DNA: TGTGCCAGCTCACCAGGGCAGGGGGTCTTAGAGACCCAGTACTTC
J: TRBJ2-1; V: TRBV4-3; size: NA; D: NA; CDR3: CASSQGKGGENNEQFF; DNA: TGCGCCAGCAGCCAAGGCAAAGGGGGGGAGAACAATGAGCAGTTCTTC
J: TRBJ1-1; V: TRBV11-2; size: NA; D: NA; CDR3: CASSLGQGTEAFF; DNA: TGTGCCAGCAGCTTAGGGCAGGGCACTGAAGCTTTCTTT
J: TRBJ2-3; V: TRBV25-1; size: NA; D: NA; CDR3: CASSDQKGTDTQYF; DNA: TGTGCCAGCAGTGACCAAAAAGGCACAGATACGCAGTATTTT
J: TRBJ2-3; V: TRBV5-1; size: NA; D: NA; CDR3: CASSLTRLSTDTQYF; DNA: TGCGCCAGCAGCTTGACCAGGTTGAGCACAGATACGCAGTATTTT
J: TRBJ2-5; V: TRBV2; size: NA; D: TRBD2; CDR3: CASSEARTSTGETQYF; DNA: TGTGCCAGCAGTGAAGCCCGGACTAGCACCGGGGAGACCCAGTACTTC
J: TRBJ2-5; V: TRBV15; size: NA; D: NA; CDR3: CATSRDPYSKETQYF; DNA: TGTGCCACCAGCAGAGATCCGTACAGTAAAGAGACCCAGTACTTC
J: TRBJ2-7; V: TRBV5-1; size: NA; D: NA; CDR3: CASSSGPLREQYF; DNA: TGCGCCAGCAGCTCGGGACCGCTCAGAGAGCAGTACTTC
J: TRBJ1-2; V: TRBV5-4; size: NA; D: TRBD1; CDR3: CASSKGTGGIFRYGYTF; DNA: TGTGCCAGCAGCAAGGGGACAGGGGGCATTTTCCGCTATGGCTACACCTTC
J: TRBJ2-5; V: TRBV5-4; size: once; D: TRBD2; CDR3: CASKSTSGSPTQYF; DNA: TGTGCCAGCAAATCGACTAGCGGCTCCCCCACCCAGTACTTC
J: TRBJ1-2; V: TRBV7-2; size: NA; D: NA; CDR3: CASSPDRYGYTF; DNA: TGTGCCAGCAGCCCTGACAGATATGGCTACACCTTC
J: TRBJ1-4; V: TRBV10-3; size: NA; D: NA; CDR3: CAISEGFGATNEKLFF; DNA: TGTGCCATCAGTGAGGGTTTCGGGGCAACTAATGAAAAACTGTTTTTT
J: TRBJ1-1; V: TRBV7-2; size: NA; D: NA; CDR3: CASKDWMNTEAFF; DNA: TGTGCCAGCAAGGATTGGATGAACACTGAAGCTTTCTTT
J: TRBJ2-7; V: TRBV9; size: NA; D: NA; CDR3: CASSPQGDSPYEQYF; DNA: TGTGCCAGCAGCCCCCAGGGGGACTCACCCTACGAGCAGTACTTC
J: TRBJ2-5; V: TRBV5-1; size: NA; D: TRBD2; CDR3: CASSLRGDQETQYF; DNA: TGCGCCAGCAGCTTACGGGGGGATCAAGAGACCCAGTACTTC
J: TRBJ1-2; V: TRBV7-2; size: NA; D: TRBD1; CDR3: CASSPGQGNNYGYTF; DNA: TGTGCCAGCAGCCCGGGACAGGGTAATAACTATGGCTACACCTTC
J: TRBJ2-2; V: TRBV25-1; size: NA; D: NA; CDR3: CASSEQLVAGELFF; DNA: TGTGCCAGCAGTGAGCAACTAGTTGCCGGGGAGCTGTTTTTT
J: TRBJ1-4; V: TRBV7-2; size: NA; D: NA; CDR3: CASSLSGPWGEKLFF; DNA: TGTGCCAGCAGCTTATCCGGCCCATGGGGAGAAAAACTGTTTTTT
J: TRBJ2-3; V: TRBV7-3; size: NA; D: TRBD2; CDR3: CASSGRTSGRDEDTDTQYF; DNA: TGTGCCAGCAGCGGGCGGACTAGCGGGAGGGACGAGGACACAGATACGCAGTATTTT
J: TRBJ2-2; V: TRBV5-4; size: NA; D: NA; CDR3: CASSADSTGELFF; DNA: TGTGCCAGCAGCGCCGACTCCACCGGGGAGCTGTTTTTT
J: TRBJ2-7; V: TRBV19; size: NA; D: TRBD1; CDR3: CASSPRDRGTYEQYF; DNA: TGTGCCAGTAGTCCCAGGGACAGGGGAACCTACGAGCAGTACTTC
J: TRBJ2-5; V: TRBV5-4; size: once; D: TRBD2; CDR3: CASSRTSGQETQYF; DNA: TGTGCCAGCAGTCGGACTAGCGGGCAAGAGACCCAGTACTTC
J: TRBJ1-2; V: TRBV10-3; size: NA; D: TRBD1; CDR3: CAISASPGTGTGGYTF; DNA: TGTGCCATCAGTGCAAGTCCCGGGACAGGGACGGGTGGCTACACCTTC
J: TRBJ1-4; V: TRBV18; size: once; D: NA; CDR3: CASSPRGTYEKLFF; DNA: TGTGCCAGCTCACCACGGGGTACCTATGAAAAACTGTTTTTT
J: TRBJ2-5; V: TRBV2; size: NA; D: NA; CDR3: CASIRAGLGETQYF; DNA: TGTGCCAGCATCCGGGCAGGGTTGGGAGAGACCCAGTACTTC
J: TRBJ2-3; V: TRBV7-3; size: NA; D: NA; CDR3: CASSSLGGLDRADTQYF; DNA: TGTGCCAGCAGTTCCCTAGGGGGGCTTGATAGGGCAGATACGCAGTATTTT
J: TRBJ2-1; V: TRBV5-1; size: NA; D: TRBD1; CDR3: CASTVGQGWQFF; DNA: TGCGCCAGCACCGTTGGACAGGGCTGGCAGTTCTTC
J: TRBJ2-5; V: TRBV2; size: once; D: TRBD1; CDR3: CAGHRDSQETQYF; DNA: TGTGCCGGACACCGGGACAGTCAAGAGACCCAGTACTTC
J: TRBJ2-5; V: TRBV5-1; size: NA; D: NA; CDR3: CASSSPAGGQETQYF; DNA: TGCGCCAGCAGCTCCCCTGCAGGGGGGCAAGAGACCCAGTACTTC
J: TRBJ1-4; V: TRBV4-3; size: once; D: NA; CDR3: CASSRESATNEKLFF; DNA: TGCGCCAGCAGCCGCGAGTCTGCAACTAATGAAAAACTGTTTTTT
J: TRBJ2-7; V: TRBV28; size: NA; D: NA; CDR3: CASSPWERAAYYEQYF; DNA: TGTGCCAGCAGTCCCTGGGAGCGAGCGGCCTACTACGAGCAGTACTTC
J: TRBJ1-4; V: TRBV5-1; size: NA; D: NA; CDR3: CASSLDLRPATNEKLFF; DNA: TGCGCCAGCAGCTTGGATCTCAGGCCCGCAACTAATGAAAAACTGTTTTTT
J: TRBJ2-7; V: TRBV2; size: NA; D: NA; CDR3: CASSERGVGIPARF; DNA: TGTGCCAGCAGTGAAAGAGGGGTCGGGATTCCTGCCCGGTTC
J: TRBJ2-2; V: TRBV5-1; size: NA; D: TRBD2; CDR3: CASSTGLGFGGELFF; DNA: TGCGCCAGCAGCACCGGACTAGGATTTGGCGGGGAGCTGTTTTTT
J: TRBJ2-7; V: TRBV10-3; size: NA; D: NA; CDR3: CAIGRRRLGYEQYF; DNA: TGTGCCATCGGGAGACGAAGACTCGGATACGAGCAGTACTTC